These T cell receptor beta chains were read from a single sample in a study of blood T cells in healthy people across ages. TCRdb re-called the 5' RACE reads through MiXCR, storing one row per CDR3 protein. The table records 2 million or so distinct CDR3 sequences, approximately 50% of them present only once. The sequencing input was blood. These receptors came from a woman aged 40 to 50 in good health. The CDR3 runs from the conserved cysteine through the conserved F or W. The D gene is left open where the match is weak. Clone size, where shown, is once, few, many, or a class for clones that have expanded.

few | . | TRBJ2-1 | TRBV7-2 | TGTGCCAGCAGCTTAGTCAAATACAATGAGCAGTTCTTC | CASSLVKYNEQFF
few | TRBD1 | TRBJ2-4 | TRBV6-6 | TGTGCCAGCAGTTATACGACAGGGGGAGGCATTCAGTACTTC | CASSYTTGGGIQYF
few | . | TRBJ2-7 | TRBV6-2/TRBV6-3 | TGTGCCAGCAGTTACAGGGCCCACGAGCAGTACTTC | CASSYRAHEQYF
. | . | TRBJ2-1 | TRBV7-2 | TGTGCCAGCAGTCCCCCGACGGATCCCTACGAGCAGTTCTTC | CASSPPTDPYEQFF
. | . | TRBJ2-1 | TRBV7-2 | TGTGCCAGCAGCTCCTTACAGGGACGGGTGAATGAGCAGTTCTTC | CASSSLQGRVNEQFF
. | . | TRBJ2-1 | TRBV6-5 | TGTGCCAGCAGTTACTCCTGGACCACCTTAGCATACAATGAGCAGTTCTTC | CASSYSWTTLAYNEQFF
. | TRBD2 | TRBJ2-1 | TRBV5-1 | TGCGCCAGCAGCGTGGGACTAGAGGGGGGTGAGCAGTTCTTC | CASSVGLEGGEQFF
. | . | TRBJ2-7 | TRBV11-2 | TGTGCCAGCAGCTTTCAGGGTTACAACGAGCAGTACTTC | CASSFQGYNEQYF
. | TRBD1 | TRBJ2-1 | TRBV7-2 | TGTGCCAGCAGCTTAGCCGGGACAGGGGGCTACAATGAGCAGTTCTTC | CASSLAGTGGYNEQFF
few | TRBD2 | TRBJ2-7 | TRBV7-3 | TGTGCCAGCAGCTTAATGTCTAGCGGGGTTAGAAATGAGCAGTACTTC | CASSLMSSGVRNEQYF
. | . | TRBJ2-5 | TRBV20-1 | TGCAGTGCTCAGGACTTAGGAGAGACCCAGTACTTC | CSAQDLGETQYF
. | TRBD2 | TRBJ2-5 | TRBV20-1 | TGCAGTGCTAGAGATGGGACTAGCGGGGGGGAGACCCAGTACTTC | CSARDGTSGGETQYF
few | . | TRBJ2-7 | TRBV7-8 | TGTGCCAGCATGCGGCAGGCTAGTTGGGCGTCTCTCTACGAGCAGTACTTC | CASMRQASWASLYEQYF
. | . | TRBJ1-1 | TRBV5-1 | TGCGCCAGCCGAACGATGAGTTGGGGGAATGAAGCTTTCTTT | CASRTMSWGNEAFF
. | TRBD2 | TRBJ2-1 | TRBV20-1 | TGCAGTGCTAGAGATCTTCAGCGGGAGTACGAGTTCTTC | CSARDLQREYEFF
. | . | TRBJ1-2 | TRBV6-2/TRBV6-3 | TGTGCCAGCAGTTACTACCGAGACCCCAACTATGGCTACACCTTC | CASSYYRDPNYGYTF
. | TRBD1 | TRBJ1-1 | TRBV5-1 | TGCGCCAGCAGCAACCGGACAGGGGAGAACACTGAAGCTTTCTTT | CASSNRTGENTEAFF
. | . | TRBJ2-7 | TRBV4-3 | TGCGCCAGCAGTGGGTCGAGCTCCTACGAGCAGTACTTC | CASSGSSSYEQYF
. | . | TRBJ2-7 | TRBV5-1 | TGCGCCAGCAGCTTGGCCAGGGCGGACTACAATGAGCAGTACTTC | CASSLARADYNEQYF
. | TRBD1 | TRBJ2-5 | TRBV12-3/TRBV12-4 | TGTGCCAGCAGTTTCGGGGACAGACAAGAGACCCAGTACTTC | CASSFGDRQETQYF
. | . | TRBJ2-3 | TRBV9 | TGTGCCAGCAGCCCCTCGGGGTGGGGGCAGTATTTT | CASSPSGWGQYF
. | . | TRBJ2-5 | TRBV9 | TGTGCCAGCAGCGTAGCTACTTTTGGACAGCGAGGACAAGAGACCCAGTACTTC | CASSVATFGQRGQETQYF
once | TRBD1 | TRBJ2-7 | TRBV6-5 | TGTGCCAGCAGCCAAGAGGACAGGGTGTTTTGGAACGAGCAGTACTTC | CASSQEDRVFWNEQYF
. | TRBD1 | TRBJ1-2 | TRBV12-3/TRBV12-4 | TGTGCCAGCACCCTGGGACAGGGCTATGGCTACACCTTC | CASTLGQGYGYTF
. | TRBD1 | TRBJ1-1 | TRBV29-1 | TGCAGCGGCGCAGAGGGGGCCAAGGTCGCTTTCTTT | CSGAEGAKVAFF
few | TRBD2 | TRBJ2-3 | TRBV9 | TGTGCCAGCAGCGTAGGGGCTAGCGGCTACACAGATACGCAGTATTTT | CASSVGASGYTDTQYF
. | TRBD1 | TRBJ1-2 | TRBV23-1 | TGCGCCAGCAGTCAACCCGGGACAGGGGTGACCTACACCTTC | CASSQPGTGVTYTF
few | TRBD2 | TRBJ2-3 | TRBV7-3 | TGTGCCAGCAGCTCGACCGCGGGGGTACCAGATACGCAGTATTTT | CASSSTAGVPDTQYF
. | . | TRBJ2-1 | TRBV5-1 | TGCGCCAGCAGCCCGGGACGGATTGCGGGGAGCTCCTACAATGAGCAGTTCTTC | CASSPGRIAGSSYNEQFF
. | TRBD2 | TRBJ2-1 | TRBV11-2 | TGTGCCAGCAGCTTACAGACTAGCGGGGGGAGCTCCTACAATGAGCAGTTCTTC | CASSLQTSGGSSYNEQFF
. | TRBD1 | TRBJ1-1 | TRBV6-2/TRBV6-3 | TGTGCCAGCAGTCTGATTGGGACAGGGGCTATGAACACTGAAGCTTTCTTT | CASSLIGTGAMNTEAFF
. | . | TRBJ2-1 | TRBV7-9 | TGTGCCGTCCCGACGGGGAATGAGCAGTTCTTC | CAVPTGNEQFF
. | TRBD1 | TRBJ2-5 | TRBV7-3 | TGTGCCAGCAGCTTCCCTGGACAGGCCCCTCAGTACTTC | CASSFPGQAPQYF
. | . | TRBJ1-1 | TRBV20-1 | TGCAGTGCTTGTAGGGACGTCCGCATGAACACTGAAGCTTTCTTT | CSACRDVRMNTEAFF
. | . | TRBJ1-2 | TRBV4-2 | TGTGCCAGCAGCCAAGAGGTGTTGGCAGTTTTATATGGCTACACCTTC | CASSQEVLAVLYGYTF
few | TRBD1 | TRBJ2-7 | TRBV10-3 | TGTGCCATCAGTGAGTCCTACAGGGGCTACGAGCAGTACTTC | CAISESYRGYEQYF
. | TRBD1 | TRBJ1-2 | TRBV12-3/TRBV12-4 | TGTGCCAGCAGTTTATCGGGACAGGGTACATTCAACTATGGCTACACCTTC | CASSLSGQGTFNYGYTF
. | . | TRBJ2-5 | TRBV12-5 | TGTGCTAGTGGTCCCCCGGAGGGGGGGGAGACCCAGTACTTC | CASGPPEGGETQYF
few | TRBD2 | TRBJ2-5 | TRBV6-5 | TGTGCCAGCAGTTATTCCCGCGGACTAGCGGGGAAGGGAGAGACCCAGTACTTC | CASSYSRGLAGKGETQYF
. | TRBD1 | TRBJ2-4 | TRBV29-1 | TGCAGCGTTGTTCGCGCAGGGGGCGCCGGCAAAAACATTCAGTACTTC | CSVVRAGGAGKNIQYF
. | . | TRBJ2-4 | TRBV7-3 | TGTGTCAGCAGCTTAGACAGCTCCTCGCGTAGCATTCAGTACTTC | CVSSLDSSSRSIQYF
. | TRBD1 | TRBJ2-1 | TRBV7-9 | TGTGCCAGCTCCGGGGAACAGGGGGTCCACAATGAGCAGTTCTTC | CASSGEQGVHNEQFF
. | . | TRBJ2-4 | TRBV20-1 | TGCAGTGCTTCTTCCGGTGGAACCAAAAACATTCAGTACTTC | CSASSGGTKNIQYF
many | . | TRBJ2-7 | TRBV6-5 | TGTGCCAGCAGCTTAGGGAGTGCTGGGCCCTACGAGCAGTACTTC | CASSLGSAGPYEQYF
many | . | TRBJ2-7 | TRBV7-2 | TGTGCCAGCAGCTTAGAGGTGGGTGAGCAGTACTTC | CASSLEVGEQYF
. | . | TRBJ2-5 | TRBV28 | TGTGCCAGCAGTGTCGTCGGGGTTCGGTACTTC | CASSVVGVRYF
. | . | TRBJ2-3 | TRBV29-1 | TGCAGCGTCGGTAAGCCACAGGGCCTCAGCCCAGATACGCAGTATTTT | CSVGKPQGLSPDTQYF
. | TRBD2 | TRBJ2-1 | TRBV27 | TGTGCCAGCAGTTACAGACTAGCGGGGGGGTCTAGTGAGCAGTTCTTC | CASSYRLAGGSSEQFF
. | . | TRBJ2-5 | TRBV5-1 | TGCGCCGGCAGCCCAACAACGGGGCGGGTACAAGAGACCCAGTACTTC | CAGSPTTGRVQETQYF